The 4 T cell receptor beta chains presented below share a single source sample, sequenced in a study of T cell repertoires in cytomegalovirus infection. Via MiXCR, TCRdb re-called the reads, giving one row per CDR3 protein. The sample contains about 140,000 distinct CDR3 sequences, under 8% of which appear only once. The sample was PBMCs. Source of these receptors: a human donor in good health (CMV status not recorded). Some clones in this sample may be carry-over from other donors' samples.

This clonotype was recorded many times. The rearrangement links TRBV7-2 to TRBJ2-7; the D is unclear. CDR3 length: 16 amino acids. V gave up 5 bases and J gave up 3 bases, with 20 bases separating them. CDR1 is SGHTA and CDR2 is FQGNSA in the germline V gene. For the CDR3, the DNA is TGTGCCAGCAGCAAAGACCCTGGACGGACGAACTACGAGCAGTACTTC. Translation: CASSKDPGRTNYEQYF.

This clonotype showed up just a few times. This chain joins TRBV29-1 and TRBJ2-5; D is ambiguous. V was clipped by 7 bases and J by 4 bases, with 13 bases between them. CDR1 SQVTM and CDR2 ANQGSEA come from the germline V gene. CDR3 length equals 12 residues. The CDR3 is CSGSSSTETQYF. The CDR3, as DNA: TGCAGCGGAAGCTCCTCCACAGAGACCCAGTACTTC.

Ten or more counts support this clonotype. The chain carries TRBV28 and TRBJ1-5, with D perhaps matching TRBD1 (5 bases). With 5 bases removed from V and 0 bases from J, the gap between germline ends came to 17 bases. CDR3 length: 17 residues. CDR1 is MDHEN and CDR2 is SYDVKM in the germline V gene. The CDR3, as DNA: TGTGCCAGCAGTCCCGAGCGGGGCCCGGTTAGCAATCAGCCCCAGCATTTT. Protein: CASSPERGPVSNQPQHF.

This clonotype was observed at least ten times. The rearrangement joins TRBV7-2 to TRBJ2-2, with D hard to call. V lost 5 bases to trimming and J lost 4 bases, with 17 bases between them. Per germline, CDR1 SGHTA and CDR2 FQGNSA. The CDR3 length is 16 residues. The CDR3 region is CASSNDVGLGTGELFF. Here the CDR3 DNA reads TGTGCCAGCAGCAACGACGTGGGTTTGGGCACCGGGGAGCTGTTTTTT.